One sample yielded the 31 T cell receptor beta chains listed below, sequenced in a study of blood T cell repertoires in COVID-19 (TCRdb year 2020). The library was obtained by the immunoSEQ multiplex PCR assay. In TCRdb, the immuneACCESS table is reduced to in-frame sequences with V and J assigned. These tables do not hold every clone; where another copy was compared, an unresolved V gene accounts for under half, and the others remain unexplained. A total of about 130,000 clones appear in this sample, about four fifths of them only once. The top ten hold approximately 12% of the sample. Sequenced sample: peripheral blood. The receptors stem from a woman under 40 who had recovered from COVID-19.

This sequence joins TRBV7-2 and TRBJ1-1; D not certain. The CDR3 totals 14 residues. Trimming removed 1 base at V and 6 bases at J, with 12 bases between. CDR1 SGHTA and CDR2 FQGNSA come from the germline V gene. The CDR3 coding sequence is TGTGCCAGCAGCTTAGGGAGGGCTTACCCTGAAGCTTTCTTT. This translates into CASSLGRAYPEAFF. Filled out from reference TRBV7-2 and TRBJ1-1, the complete variable domain reads GAGVSQSPSNKVTEKGKDVELRCDPISGHTALYWYRQSLGQGLEFLIYFQGNSAPDKSGLPSDRFSAERTGGSVSTLTIQRTQQEDSAVYLCASSLGRAYPEAFFGQGTRLTVV.

The chain links TRBV4-1 to TRBJ2-2; maybe TRBD2 (5 bases). V was clipped by 1 base and J by 6 bases, with 15 bases between them. CDR1 is MGHRA, CDR2 YSYEKL, per germline. This CDR3 is built from 16 residues. The CDR3 DNA reads TGCGCCAGCAGCCAAGTTGGATCGGAGGTGGCCGGGGAGCTGTTTTTT. This sequence encodes CASSQVGSEVAGELFF.

This clone was seen just once. The CDR3 is CASSLTWDIGDTEAFF. CDR3 DNA sequence: TGTGCCAGCAGCCTCACGTGGGACATCGGGGACACTGAAGCTTTCTTT. The gene calls are TRBV3-1 (or the pseudogene TRBV3-2) and TRBJ1-1; D may be TRBD1 (6 bases). Trimming shortened V by 4 bases and J by 3 bases, and 18 bases separated the two germline ends. Germline CDR1 and CDR2: LGHDT and YNNKEL (reference sequence). The CDR3 length is 16 residues.

This chain uses TRBV7-3 with TRBJ2-3, with unresolved D. Germline V CDR1 and CDR2: SGHTA, FQGTGA. This CDR3 has 14 amino acids. The V end lost 6 bases, the J end lost 4 bases, and 14 bases lay between the germline ends. Here the CDR3 DNA reads TGTGCCAGCAGTCCGTCCATAAGCGCAGATACGCAGTATTTT. As protein: CASSPSISADTQYF. Using reference TRBV7-3 and TRBJ2-3 for the parts outside the CDR3, the full variable domain is GAGVSQTPSNKVTEKGKYVELRCDPISGHTALYWYRQSLGQGPEFLIYFQGTGAADDSGLPNDRFFAVRPEGSVSTLKIQRTERGDSAVYLCASSPSISADTQYFGPGTRLTVL.

The V call is TRBV10-2, the J call TRBJ2-7; 9 nucleotides agree with TRBD2. The length of the CDR3 is 16 residues. Germline-derived CDR1 and CDR2 are WSHSY and SAAADI. J lost 5 bases, V lost 1 base, and 9 bases had no gene match. In nucleotides, the CDR3 is TGCGCCAGCAGTGAGTTAGGGGCGGGAGGGCTAAACGAGCAGTACTTC. Translation gives CASSELGAGGLNEQYF.

The CDR3 coding sequence is TGTGCCAGCAGCCATCCCGGGACTTTGTACACCTTC. This gives the protein CASSHPGTLYTF. The chain recombines TRBV7-2 with TRBJ1-2; TRBD1 might be the D (5 bases). Trimming stripped 5 bases from V and 11 bases from J, with 15 bases between. The CDR3 sequence is 12 residues long. Germline V gives CDR1 SGHTA, CDR2 FQGNSA.

The V gene is TRBV3-1 (or the pseudogene TRBV3-2), the J gene TRBJ2-5; 9 positions agree with TRBD2. The CDR3 spans 16 residues. The germline V gene encodes CDR1 LGHDT and CDR2 YNNKEL (reference sequence). The junction had 5 bases not matched to a gene; V was cut back by 1 base and J by 2 bases. The CDR3 bases are TGTGCCAGCAGCCAAGGGACGGCGGGAGGGCAAGAGACCCAGTACTTC. Translating gives CASSQGTAGGQETQYF.

This sequence joins TRBV6-5 and TRBJ2-1; 14 bases line up with TRBD2. This CDR3 is 15 amino acids long. The ends lost 4 bases at V and 9 bases at J; junction bases unmatched: 5. From germline, CDR1 is MNHEY and CDR2 SVGAGI. The CDR3 sequence: CASSSGLAGGSEQFF. In nucleotides, the CDR3 is TGTGCCAGCAGTTCAGGACTAGCGGGAGGAAGTGAGCAGTTCTTC.

V is TRBV7-2 and J is TRBJ2-5; D ambiguous. Trimming stripped 5 bases from V and 4 bases from J, with 8 bases between. Germline V gene data show CDR1 as SGHTA and CDR2 as FQGNSA. The CDR3 spans 12 residues. The CDR3 is CASSPPRETQYF. The CDR3 DNA reads TGTGCCAGCAGCCCCCCTAGAGAGACCCAGTACTTC.

By its share, this clone is hyperexpanded. The chain carries TRBV19 and TRBJ2-1; 7 bases agree with TRBD2. Germline lookup yields CDR1 LNHDA and CDR2 SQIVND (reference sequence). The CDR3 spans 15 residues. The V and J ends lost 7 bases and 1 base, in that order; junction bases with no gene match: 7. CDR3 DNA sequence: TGTGCCAGTAACCCTGGTAGCGGGTCCTACAATGAGCAGTTCTTC. Translation: CASNPGSGSYNEQFF.

V and J are TRBV29-1 and TRBJ2-1; 7 bases line up with TRBD1. Looked up from germline, CDR1 is SQVTM and CDR2 is ANQGSEA. J was trimmed by 10 bases and V by 1 base; bases with no gene match: 10. This CDR3 has 14 amino acids. The CDR3 region has the DNA TGCAGCGTTGAAGGGCCGAGACAGGGCGTGGAGCAGTTCTTC. Its protein product is CSVEGPRQGVEQFF.

The chain recombines TRBV5-6 with TRBJ1-3; D uncertain. This CDR3 spans 15 amino acids. Germline loops: CDR1 SGHDT, CDR2 YYEEEE. The V end was cut by 4 bases, the J end by 4 bases, with 15 bases between. The CDR3 DNA is TGTGCCAGCAGCCACCCGGAGGTCGCCGGAAACACCATATATTTT. Translation: CASSHPEVAGNTIYF.

The DNA of the CDR3 is TGTGCCAGCAGTAAGGACTATTACAATGAGCAGTTCTTC. This gives the protein CASSKDYYNEQFF. The gene calls are TRBV12-3 or TRBV12-4 and TRBJ2-1; possibly TRBD2 for D (6 bases). The CDR3 contains 13 residues. Trimming shortened V by 5 bases and J by 4 bases, and 9 bases separated the two germline ends.

This chain uses TRBV5-5 with TRBJ1-4; D may be TRBD1 (5 bases). The CDR3 runs 15 residues. V lost 3 bases to trimming and J lost 0 bases, with 9 bases between them. CDR1 is SGHKS, CDR2 YYEKEE, per germline (reference sequence). CDR3 bases: TGTGCCAGCAGCTCCCTGACAGCAACTAATGAAAAACTGTTTTTT. It encodes CASSSLTATNEKLFF.

This clone was counted a single time. The chain employs TRBV6-5 and TRBJ2-2, with no clear D. Germline V gives CDR1 MNHEY, CDR2 SVGAGI. V was shortened by 4 bases and J by 6 bases, with 3 bases between the two germline ends. This CDR3 region has 11 residues. The CDR3 spells CASSSPGELFF. Here the CDR3 DNA reads TGTGCCAGCAGTTCTCCCGGGGAGCTGTTTTTT.

This chain uses TRBV27 with TRBJ1-6; D is possibly TRBD1 (6 bases). Trimming removed 5 bases at V and 5 bases at J, with 13 bases between. CDR1 and CDR2 (germline): MNHEY, SMNVEV (reference sequence). The CDR3 covers 15 residues. CDR3 sequence (DNA): TGTGCCAGCAGTCCTTTTCGGGACAATAATTCACCCCTCCACTTT. It encodes CASSPFRDNNSPLHF.

This chain uses TRBV7-3 with TRBJ2-1; 8 bases align to TRBD2. Trimming cost V 3 bases and J 4 bases; bases outside gene matches: 2. This CDR3 comprises 14 residues. The germline gives CDR1 SGHTA, CDR2 FQGTGA. The CDR3 sequence is CASSFTSGYNEQFF. The CDR3 region has the DNA TGTGCCAGCAGCTTCACTAGCGGATACAATGAGCAGTTCTTC.

The gene calls are TRBV3-1 (or the pseudogene TRBV3-2) and TRBJ1-1; D might be TRBD1 (6 bases). CDR3 length: 15 amino acids. The V and J ends lost 0 bases and 4 bases respectively, with 12 bases between them. Germline V gene sequence: CDR1 LGHDT, CDR2 YNNKEL (reference sequence). CDR3 in amino acids: CASSQERGRGTEAFF. CDR3 sequence (DNA): TGTGCCAGCAGCCAAGAGAGGGGCAGGGGCACTGAAGCTTTCTTT.

The J gene is TRBJ1-4, the V gene TRBV6-5; D perhaps matches TRBD1 (6 bases). This CDR3 comprises 15 residues. V was trimmed by 4 bases and J by 7 bases, leaving 16 bases between them. Germline V CDR1 and CDR2: MNHEY, SVGAGI. The CDR3 DNA reads TGTGCCAGCAGTTGGCGGGGGGCAGGTTTTGAAAAACTGTTTTTT. Residues: CASSWRGAGFEKLFF.

This chain joins TRBV12-5 and TRBJ2-3; 9 bases are a match to TRBD2. CDR1 and CDR2 (germline): LGHNT, FRNRAP. The CDR3 contains 17 residues. The junction had 6 bases not matched to a gene; V was cut back by 0 bases and J by 2 bases. CDR3 DNA: TGTGCTAGTGGTTTGGTGACTAGCGGTACAATCACAGATACGCAGTATTTT. Protein: CASGLVTSGTITDTQYF.

The CDR3: CASSKQGRDQPQHF. The CDR3 DNA is TGTGCCAGCAGTAAACAGGGGAGAGATCAGCCCCAGCATTTT. The J gene is TRBJ1-5, the V gene TRBV25-1; 7 bases are shared with TRBD1. The germline gives CDR1 MGHDK, CDR2 SYGVNS. The CDR3 totals 14 residues. The ends lost 5 bases at V and 5 bases at J; junction bases unmatched: 6.

The chain links TRBV19 to TRBJ1-5, with 10 bases identical to TRBD1. V dropped 7 bases and J dropped 4; count of bases not matched to a gene: 7. The CDR3 covers 15 residues. Looked up from germline, CDR1 is LNHDA and CDR2 is SQIVND (reference sequence). The CDR3 DNA is TGTGCCAGTACCATCCGGGACAGGGGAAATCAGCCCCAGCATTTT. This codes for CASTIRDRGNQPQHF.

The genes are TRBV27 and TRBJ2-3, with D possibly matching TRBD1 (5 bases). This CDR3 has 16 amino acids. Germline V gene lookup returns CDR1 MNHEY and CDR2 SMNVEV (reference sequence). Trimming took 7 bases from V and 6 from J, leaving 23 bases between them. CDR3 nucleotides: TGTGCCAGCACTTTTCCCCTCGACAGCCCCCCGGATACGCAGTATTTT. Translation gives CASTFPLDSPPDTQYF.

The chain joins TRBV11-1 to TRBJ2-7, with TRBD2 matching over 8 bases. Germline CDR1 and CDR2: SGHAT and FQDESV (reference sequence). CDR3 length equals 15 residues. The V segment lost 5 bases and the J segment 3 bases; nucleotides outside the gene matches: 9. The CDR3 loop is CASSLRGGDGYEQYF. CDR3 bases: TGTGCCAGCAGCCTTCGGGGGGGGGACGGCTACGAGCAGTACTTC.

The chain links TRBV3-1 (or the pseudogene TRBV3-2) to TRBJ1-4; 7 bases match TRBD1. The trim removed 4 bases at V and 8 bases at J, leaving 7 bases unmatched. There are 14 residues in the CDR3. The germline gives CDR1 LGHDT, CDR2 YNNKEL (reference sequence). The CDR3 nucleotides are TGTGCCAGCAGCCCACAGGGGCCCTGGGAAAAACTGTTTTTT. This translates into CASSPQGPWEKLFF.

This clone was detected once. The chain joins TRBV11-2 to TRBJ2-5, with D maybe TRBD1 (6 bases). V was trimmed by 6 bases and J by 1 base, leaving 12 bases between them. In germline, CDR1 is SGHAT, CDR2 FQNNGV. This CDR3 has 14 residues. CDR3: CASRFQGFQETQYF. As DNA, the CDR3 is TGTGCCAGCAGATTCCAGGGGTTCCAAGAGACCCAGTACTTC.

The chain uses TRBV5-6 and TRBJ2-6; perhaps TRBD1 as D (6 bases). CDR1 is SGHDT and CDR2 is YYEEEE in the germline V gene. V was pared by 0 bases and J by 2 bases, with 6 bases between. CDR3 length: 15 amino acids. The CDR3 is CASSLAGAGANVLTF. Written as DNA, the CDR3 is TGTGCCAGCAGCTTGGCAGGGGCTGGGGCCAACGTCCTGACTTTC.

On this clone: Other DNA sequences of this sample code for an identical CDR3. V is TRBV5-4 and J is TRBJ1-2; D perhaps matches TRBD1 (6 bases). The CDR3 consists of 15 residues. Looked up from germline, CDR1 is SGHNT and CDR2 is YYREEE (reference sequence). V was clipped by 4 bases and J by 8 bases, with 21 bases between them. The CDR3 DNA reads TGTGCCAGCAGCGATCCGGGGGGGCGGGGTCGAGGCTACACCTTC. Translating it yields CASSDPGGRGRGYTF.

This clone was detected once. J is TRBJ2-3 and V is TRBV5-4; 16 bases are shared with TRBD2. The V segment lost 4 bases and the J segment 2 bases; nucleotides outside the gene matches: 7. The germline gives CDR1 SGHNT, CDR2 YYREEE (reference sequence). The CDR3 runs 18 residues. CDR3 in DNA: TGTGCCAGCAGCCGGCCCGGGACTAGCGGGAGGGCCACAGATACGCAGTATTTT. As protein: CASSRPGTSGRATDTQYF.

This CDR3 reads CATSDTSSGPDTGELFF. The CDR3 DNA follows: TGTGCCACCAGTGATACATCGTCAGGGCCGGACACCGGGGAGCTGTTTTTT. V gene TRBV24-1 combines with J gene TRBJ2-2; D perhaps matches TRBD1 (5 bases). V dropped 3 bases and J dropped 3 bases, with 16 bases sitting between them. The CDR3 spans 17 residues. Germline V lookup: CDR1 KGHDR, CDR2 SFDVKD.

The chain combines TRBV2 with TRBJ1-3; D is possibly TRBD1 (5 bases). With 3 bases removed from V and 5 bases from J, the gap between germline ends came to 8 bases. This CDR3 region has 13 residues. CDR1 is SNHLY and CDR2 is FYNNEI in the germline V gene. CDR3 in DNA: TGTGCCAGCAGTGACAGGGAAAGAAACACCATATATTTT. Translation: CASSDRERNTIYF.